This paragraph covers one TCR beta chain sequence. The antigen remains undetermined. Both 60 Vbeta primers and 13 Jbeta primers went into the PCR. TCRdb keeps only in-frame clones here, not all; method: immunoSEQ multiplex PCR. The table has about 200,000 clones, over 70% seen once; the top ten hold less than 2%. These data belong to a study of cytomegalovirus exposure and HLA in healthy donors. Overall study results and limits: The study designated fewer than 200 TCR beta chains cytomegalovirus-associated. In a later analysis, around 18,000 TCR beta sequences were associated with HLA alleles at 0.05 false discovery rate.

The CDR3 totals 13 residues. Trimming removed 4 bases from V and 6 bases from J; junction bases left unmatched: 4. Looked up from germline, CDR1 is MNHEY and CDR2 is SVGAGI. Input material: PBMCs. The chain recombines TRBV6-5 with TRBJ2-7; 9 positions match TRBD1. This clonotype was obtained from a middle-aged man in good health and CMV-seropositive. The CDR3 bases are TGTGCCAGCAGTTTTGGACAGGGGCGCGAGCAGTACTTC. It translates to CASSFGQGREQYF.